This TCR beta chain appears in the sequencing data of a study of OX40 agonist ivuxolimab in advanced cancers. Data came from immunoSEQ multiplex PCR; TCRdb stores just in-frame clones and leaves some out. Among nearly 70,000 clones listed, approximately 87% were seen once. A remark on this clone: Germline and junction disagree at one end, which may indicate a read error.

This clonotype was obtained from an adult with an advanced solid tumor such as melanoma, head and neck, liver or kidney cancer. The input for sequencing was CD4+ or CD8+ T cells sorted from blood, taken in a trial of the OX40 agonist ivuxolimab.

In DNA form, the CDR3 reads TGTGCCAGCAGCTTGGTGGGCCAGGGCCGCTATGGCTACACCTTC. Encoded protein: CASSLVGQGRYGYTF. The rearrangement uses TRBV5-1 and TRBJ1-2, with D perhaps TRBD1 (5 bases). The CDR3 sequence is 15 residues long. From germline, CDR1 is SGHRS and CDR2 YFSETQ.